These T cell receptor beta chains were read from a single sample in a study of T cells in Graves' hyperthyroidism and ophthalmopathy. MiXCR, run by TCRdb on the multiplex PCR reads, gives a single entry per CDR3 protein. The table has about 380,000 distinct CDR3 sequences, approximately 13% seen once. Sequenced: blood. The receptors here all came from a woman aged 55 to 70 with Graves' hyperthyroidism. Both conserved end residues are part of each CDR3. Each record gives: clone size, J gene, V gene, D gene, CDR3 protein, CDR3 DNA. A D gene is named only where the DNA matches it firmly. Not all rows give a size; the values are once, few, many and, for expanded clones, a class.

size: few
J: TRBJ2-1
V: TRBV7-9
D: -
CDR3: CASSLFTVYNEQFF
DNA: TGTGCCAGCAGCTTATTCACAGTCTACAATGAGCAGTTCTTC

size: -
J: TRBJ2-6
V: TRBV2
D: -
CDR3: CASSDQGPGANVLTF
DNA: TGTGCCAGCAGTGACCAGGGGCCTGGGGCCAACGTCCTGACTTTC

size: many
J: TRBJ2-1
V: TRBV6-1
D: TRBD1
CDR3: CASSVGQGRYNEQFF
DNA: TGTGCCAGCAGTGTTGGACAGGGGAGATACAATGAGCAGTTCTTC

size: -
J: TRBJ2-3
V: TRBV2
D: -
CDR3: CDSSYTDTQYF
DNA: TGTGACAGCAGTTATACAGATACGCAGTATTTT

size: few
J: TRBJ2-5
V: TRBV6-4
D: -
CDR3: CASSDEGISSPYF
DNA: TGTGCCAGCAGTGACGAGGGGATTAGCTCCCCGTACTTC

size: -
J: TRBJ2-7
V: TRBV2
D: TRBD2
CDR3: CASSEVTSGTYEQYF
DNA: TGTGCCAGCAGTGAGGTGACTAGCGGGACCTACGAGCAGTACTTC

size: many
J: TRBJ2-4
V: TRBV11-2
D: TRBD2
CDR3: CASSLGRLAGGLLAKNIQYF
DNA: TGTGCCAGCAGCTTAGGCCGACTAGCGGGCGGGCTACTAGCCAAAAACATTCAGTACTTC

size: -
J: TRBJ1-2
V: TRBV5-1
D: -
CDR3: CASSLQGHANYGYTF
DNA: TGTGCCAGCAGCTTGCAAGGACATGCTAACTATGGCTACACCTTC

size: few
J: TRBJ1-1
V: TRBV18
D: -
CDR3: CASSPFPRSRERNTEAFF
DNA: TGTGCCAGCTCACCATTCCCTCGCAGCAGGGAGAGAAACACTGAAGCTTTCTTT

size: -
J: TRBJ2-3
V: TRBV6-2/TRBV6-3
D: TRBD1
CDR3: CASSYLDRTWTDTQYF
DNA: TGTGCCAGCAGTTACCTGGACAGGACGTGGACAGATACGCAGTATTTT

size: -
J: TRBJ2-3
V: TRBV6-1
D: TRBD2
CDR3: CASSPRPGLAVDTQYF
DNA: TGTGCCAGCAGTCCGAGGCCGGGACTAGCCGTAGATACGCAGTATTTT

size: many
J: TRBJ1-4
V: TRBV6-1
D: -
CDR3: CASSRRGGGANEKLFF
DNA: TGTGCCAGCAGTCGCCGGGGAGGGGGGGCTAATGAAAAACTGTTTTTT

size: few
J: TRBJ2-1
V: TRBV12-5
D: -
CDR3: CASGYGEPYNEQFF
DNA: TGTGCTAGTGGGTATGGGGAGCCGTACAATGAGCAGTTCTTC

size: many
J: TRBJ2-1
V: TRBV20-1
D: TRBD2
CDR3: CSLLAGGPFNEQFF
DNA: TGCAGTCTTTTAGCGGGAGGGCCCTTCAATGAGCAGTTCTTC

size: many
J: TRBJ2-1
V: TRBV12-3/TRBV12-4
D: TRBD2
CDR3: CASGAGGGFDEQFF
DNA: TGTGCCAGCGGGGCGGGAGGGGGTTTTGATGAGCAGTTCTTC

size: -
J: TRBJ2-7
V: TRBV7-2
D: -
CDR3: CANSLAASPGVWQYF
DNA: TGTGCCAACAGCTTAGCAGCCAGCCCCGGGGTCTGGCAGTACTTC

size: many
J: TRBJ1-6
V: TRBV2
D: -
CDR3: CASSESRGGGINSPLHF
DNA: TGTGCCAGCAGTGAATCGAGGGGGGGGGGAATCAATTCACCCCTCCACTTT

size: many
J: TRBJ1-2
V: TRBV29-1
D: -
CDR3: CSVGRAEGYTF
DNA: TGCAGCGTTGGAAGGGCGGAGGGCTACACCTTC

size: many
J: TRBJ2-1
V: TRBV20-1
D: TRBD2
CDR3: CSAAPGLAGGPRNEQFF
DNA: TGCAGTGCTGCACCGGGACTAGCGGGAGGGCCTAGAAATGAGCAGTTCTTC

size: many
J: TRBJ2-3
V: TRBV7-9
D: -
CDR3: CASSRPGLGWTQYF
DNA: TGTGCCAGCAGTCGACCGGGACTTGGGTGGACGCAGTATTTT

size: many
J: TRBJ2-7
V: TRBV12-3/TRBV12-4
D: TRBD1
CDR3: CASSQGTGRKQYF
DNA: TGTGCCAGCAGCCAGGGGACAGGGAGAAAGCAGTACTTC

size: few
J: TRBJ1-5
V: TRBV28
D: -
CDR3: CASSLRGGGGQPQHF
DNA: TGTGCCAGCAGCCTCCGGGGGGGGGGCGGACAGCCCCAGCATTTT

size: -
J: TRBJ2-2
V: TRBV3-1
D: -
CDR3: CASSQVAIANTGELFF
DNA: TGTGCCAGCAGCCAAGTGGCGATAGCGAACACCGGGGAGCTGTTTTTT

size: many
J: TRBJ2-5
V: TRBV3-1
D: -
CDR3: CASSRRRRETQYF
DNA: TGTGCCAGCAGCCGGAGACGGCGGGAGACCCAGTACTTC

size: -
J: TRBJ1-4
V: TRBV19
D: -
CDR3: CASSMGDNEKLFF
DNA: TGTGCCAGTAGTATGGGGGATAATGAAAAACTGTTTTTT

size: many
J: TRBJ2-7
V: TRBV6-2/TRBV6-3
D: -
CDR3: CASPTRGSGEGDEQYF
DNA: TGTGCCAGCCCAACGAGGGGTAGCGGCGAAGGAGACGAGCAGTACTTC

size: few
J: TRBJ2-1
V: TRBV20-1
D: -
CDR3: CSASWDPNYNEQFF
DNA: TGCAGTGCTTCATGGGACCCCAACTACAATGAGCAGTTCTTC

size: -
J: TRBJ1-3
V: TRBV6-1
D: -
CDR3: CASSEIHGNTIYF
DNA: TGTGCCAGCAGTGAGATTCATGGAAACACCATATATTTT

size: -
J: TRBJ2-3
V: TRBV13
D: -
CDR3: CASSLVAGSTDTQYF
DNA: TGTGCCAGCAGCTTAGTGGCGGGAAGCACAGATACGCAGTATTTT

size: many
J: TRBJ2-5
V: TRBV7-9
D: -
CDR3: CASRAGSETQYF
DNA: TGTGCCAGCCGGGCAGGGTCGGAGACCCAGTACTTC

size: many
J: TRBJ2-1
V: TRBV3-1
D: -
CDR3: CASSQDRDFNYNEQFF
DNA: TGTGCCAGCAGCCAAGACCGGGACTTCAACTACAATGAGCAGTTCTTC

size: many
J: TRBJ2-3
V: TRBV2
D: TRBD2
CDR3: CASSEALSGRRDTQYF
DNA: TGTGCCAGCAGTGAAGCGCTTAGCGGGAGGAGGGATACGCAGTATTTT

size: once
J: TRBJ2-3
V: TRBV20-1
D: TRBD2
CDR3: CSASDSGTTTDTQYF
DNA: TGCAGTGCTAGCGATTCCGGGACTACGACAGATACGCAGTATTTT

size: many
J: TRBJ1-1
V: TRBV20-1
D: -
CDR3: CSAMLTNTEAFF
DNA: TGCAGTGCTATGCTAACGAACACTGAAGCTTTCTTT

size: many
J: TRBJ2-7
V: TRBV24-1
D: -
CDR3: CATSGGDGYEQYF
DNA: TGTGCCACCAGTGGAGGAGACGGCTACGAGCAGTACTTC

size: many
J: TRBJ2-7
V: TRBV29-1
D: TRBD2
CDR3: CSVEDRASGPNSYEQYF
DNA: TGCAGCGTTGAAGATCGGGCTAGCGGACCCAACTCCTACGAGCAGTACTTC

size: few
J: TRBJ1-2
V: TRBV29-1
D: TRBD1
CDR3: CSVEDLWTGGDGYTF
DNA: TGCAGCGTTGAAGATCTCTGGACAGGGGGCGATGGCTACACCTTC

size: many
J: TRBJ2-1
V: TRBV12-3/TRBV12-4
D: TRBD2
CDR3: CASSFTSGIREQFF
DNA: TGTGCCAGCAGTTTTACTAGCGGGATTCGCGAGCAGTTCTTC

size: -
J: TRBJ2-2
V: TRBV11-3
D: -
CDR3: CASSLTYQGTNTGELFF
DNA: TGTGCCAGCAGCTTAACATATCAGGGCACGAACACCGGGGAGCTGTTTTTT

size: -
J: TRBJ2-7
V: TRBV15
D: -
CDR3: CATSRSRAGEQYF
DNA: TGTGCCACCAGCAGAAGTCGGGCCGGGGAGCAGTACTTC

size: many
J: TRBJ2-5
V: TRBV7-9
D: -
CDR3: CASSSLRDDLETQYF
DNA: TGTGCCAGCAGCTCCCTCCGAGACGATTTAGAGACCCAGTACTTC

size: -
J: TRBJ2-7
V: TRBV5-1
D: TRBD2
CDR3: CASSHRSGTVGEQYF
DNA: TGCGCCAGCAGCCACCGTAGCGGGACTGTTGGGGAGCAGTACTTC

size: many
J: TRBJ1-1
V: TRBV30
D: -
CDR3: CAGQSGSENTEAFF
DNA: TGTGCCGGGCAGAGTGGGTCAGAGAACACTGAAGCTTTCTTT

size: many
J: TRBJ2-2
V: TRBV5-1
D: -
CDR3: CASSVGHFTGELFF
DNA: TGCGCCAGCAGCGTGGGACACTTCACCGGGGAGCTGTTTTTT

size: many
J: TRBJ2-5
V: TRBV28
D: TRBD1
CDR3: CASSEPSGGGETQYF
DNA: TGTGCCAGCAGTGAACCGTCAGGGGGTGGGGAGACCCAGTACTTC

size: many
J: TRBJ2-7
V: TRBV27
D: TRBD2
CDR3: CASSSTSGKFPEQYF
DNA: TGTGCCAGCAGTTCGACTAGCGGGAAATTCCCCGAGCAGTACTTC

size: -
J: TRBJ1-1
V: TRBV20-1
D: -
CDR3: CSASLRWRNTEAFF
DNA: TGCAGTGCTAGCCTTCGGTGGAGGAACACTGAAGCTTTCTTT

size: many
J: TRBJ2-4
V: TRBV5-6
D: -
CDR3: CASSGIGGKNIQYF
DNA: TGTGCCAGCAGCGGAATTGGAGGCAAAAACATTCAGTACTTC